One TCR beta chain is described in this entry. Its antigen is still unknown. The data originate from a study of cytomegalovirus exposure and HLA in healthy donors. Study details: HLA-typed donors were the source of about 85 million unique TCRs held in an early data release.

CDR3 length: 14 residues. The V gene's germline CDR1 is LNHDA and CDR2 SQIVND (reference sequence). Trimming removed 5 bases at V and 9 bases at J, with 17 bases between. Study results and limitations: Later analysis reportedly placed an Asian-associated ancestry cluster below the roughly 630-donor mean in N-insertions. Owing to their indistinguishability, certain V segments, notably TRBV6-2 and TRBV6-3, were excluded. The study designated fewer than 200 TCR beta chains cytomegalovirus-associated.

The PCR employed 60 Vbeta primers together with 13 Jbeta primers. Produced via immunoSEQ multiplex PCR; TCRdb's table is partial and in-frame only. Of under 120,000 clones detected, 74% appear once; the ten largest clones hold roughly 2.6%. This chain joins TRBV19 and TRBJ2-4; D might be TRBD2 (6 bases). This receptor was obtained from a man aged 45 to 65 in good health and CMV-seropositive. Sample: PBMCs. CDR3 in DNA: TGTGCCAGTAGTCCCCCGGAGGGCAGTGTCATTCAGTACTTC. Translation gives CASSPPEGSVIQYF.